This T cell receptor beta chain comes out of a study of cytomegalovirus exposure and HLA in healthy donors. Study-level results: Researchers had no immune exposure information except CMV serostatus available.

V dropped 7 bases and J dropped 0 bases, with 19 bases sitting between them. The CDR3 has 16 residues. Germline assignment: CDR1 MDHEN and CDR2 SYDVKM. About this clone itself: Its target is unknown.

13 Jbeta primers and 60 Vbeta primers were used for the PCR. Clones were sequenced by immunoSEQ multiplex PCR, and TCRdb holds only the in-frame ones, with some missing. The table shows roughly 190,000 clones, with roughly 80% occurring only once. Sequences were obtained from PBMCs. J is TRBJ2-7 and V is TRBV28; a weak D match, TRBD1 (5 bases). The sequence derives from a man aged 35 to 55 in good health and CMV-seropositive. In DNA form, the CDR3 reads TGTGCCAGCAATCCCTTGGGCAGGGTGAGCTCCTACGAGCAGTACTTC. Protein sequence: CASNPLGRVSSYEQYF. The variable domain in full, completed from reference TRBV28 and TRBJ2-7, reads DVKVTQSSRYLVKRTGEKVFLECVQDMDHENMFWYRQDPGLGLRLIYFSYDVKMKEKGDIPEGYSVSREKKERFSLILESASTNQTSMYLCASNPLGRVSSYEQYFGPGTRLTVT.